The clone carrying this TCR beta chain was observed a few times. Its specificity is unknown. This sample is drawn from a study of tumour-infiltrating T cells in Burkitt lymphoma. For the study at large: Patients covered every epidemiological subtype of Burkitt lymphoma. Repertoire clonality predicted overall and progression-free survival. Study findings and constraints: Several public clonotypes were shared across many Burkitt lymphoma patients.

CDR1 is ENHRY and CDR2 is SYGVKD in the germline V gene. The ends were cut back, 7 bases at V and 5 bases at J, with 8 bases in the middle. The CDR3 is 12 residues long. Only in-frame clones appear in the TCRdb table, and some are missing; sequencing was by immunoSEQ multiplex PCR. This table has roughly 1,100 clones, approximately 17% appearing once. This chain joins TRBV10-3 and TRBJ2-2; weak D call: TRBD2 (5 bases). The TCR was taken from a human donor with Burkitt lymphoma. Sequences were obtained from tumor tissue. This chain's CDR3 is CAIIGGTGELFF. CDR3 nucleotide sequence: TGTGCCATCATCGGCGGGACCGGGGAGCTGTTTTTT.